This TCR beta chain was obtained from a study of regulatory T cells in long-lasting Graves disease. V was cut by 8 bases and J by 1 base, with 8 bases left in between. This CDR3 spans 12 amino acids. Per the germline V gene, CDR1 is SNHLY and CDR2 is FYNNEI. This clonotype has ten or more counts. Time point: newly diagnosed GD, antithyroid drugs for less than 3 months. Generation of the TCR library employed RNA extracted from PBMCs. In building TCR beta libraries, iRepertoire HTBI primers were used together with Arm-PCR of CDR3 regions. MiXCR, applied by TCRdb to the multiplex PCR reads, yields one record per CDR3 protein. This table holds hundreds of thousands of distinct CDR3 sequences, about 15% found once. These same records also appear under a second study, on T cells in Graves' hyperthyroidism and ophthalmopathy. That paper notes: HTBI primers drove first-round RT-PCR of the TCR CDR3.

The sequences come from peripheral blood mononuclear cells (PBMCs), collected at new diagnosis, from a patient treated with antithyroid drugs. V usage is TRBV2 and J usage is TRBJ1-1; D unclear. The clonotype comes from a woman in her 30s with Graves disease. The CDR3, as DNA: TGTGCCAGCGTCCAGCAGAACACTGAAGCTTTCTTT. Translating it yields CASVQQNTEAFF.